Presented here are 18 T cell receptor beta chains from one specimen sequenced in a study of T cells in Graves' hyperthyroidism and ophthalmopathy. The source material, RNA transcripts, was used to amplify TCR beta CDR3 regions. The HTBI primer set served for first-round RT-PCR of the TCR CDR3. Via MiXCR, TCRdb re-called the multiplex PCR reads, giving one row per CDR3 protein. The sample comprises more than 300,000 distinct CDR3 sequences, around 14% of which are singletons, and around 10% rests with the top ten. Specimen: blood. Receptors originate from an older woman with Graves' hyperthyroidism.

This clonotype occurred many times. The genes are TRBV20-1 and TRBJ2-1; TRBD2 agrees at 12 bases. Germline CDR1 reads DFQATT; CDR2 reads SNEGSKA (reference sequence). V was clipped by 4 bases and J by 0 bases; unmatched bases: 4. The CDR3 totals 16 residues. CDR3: CSATPTSGSSYNEQFF. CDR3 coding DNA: TGCAGTGCTACCCCGACTAGCGGGAGCTCCTACAATGAGCAGTTCTTC.

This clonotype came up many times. In DNA form, the CDR3 reads TGTGCCAGCAGTTCCCGACTAGCGGTGACCCAGTACTTC. Translating gives CASSSRLAVTQYF. The rearrangement links TRBV12-3 or TRBV12-4 to TRBJ2-5; TRBD2 matches 9 bases. Germline trimming cut 4 bases from V and 7 bases from J; bases unmatched to any gene: 4. This CDR3 is built from 13 residues.

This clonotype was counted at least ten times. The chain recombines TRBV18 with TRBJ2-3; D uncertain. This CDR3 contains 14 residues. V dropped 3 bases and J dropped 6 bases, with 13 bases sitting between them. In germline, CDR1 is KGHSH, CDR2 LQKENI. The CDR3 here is CASSPSTRRDTQYF. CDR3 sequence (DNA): TGTGCCAGCTCACCCTCGACGCGTCGGGATACGCAGTATTTT.

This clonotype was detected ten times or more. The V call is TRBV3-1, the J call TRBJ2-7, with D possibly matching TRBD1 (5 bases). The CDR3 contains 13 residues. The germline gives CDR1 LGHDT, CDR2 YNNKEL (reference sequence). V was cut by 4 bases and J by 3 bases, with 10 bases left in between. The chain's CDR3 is CASSPFRGYEQYF. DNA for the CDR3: TGTGCCAGCAGCCCCTTTAGGGGCTACGAGCAGTACTTC.

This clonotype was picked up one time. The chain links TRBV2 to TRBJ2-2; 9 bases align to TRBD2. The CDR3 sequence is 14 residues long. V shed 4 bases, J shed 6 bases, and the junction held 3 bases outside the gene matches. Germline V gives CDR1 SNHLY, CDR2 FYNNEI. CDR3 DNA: TGTGCCAGCAGTGTTAGCGGGAGTCCCGGGGAGCTGTTTTTT. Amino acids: CASSVSGSPGELFF.

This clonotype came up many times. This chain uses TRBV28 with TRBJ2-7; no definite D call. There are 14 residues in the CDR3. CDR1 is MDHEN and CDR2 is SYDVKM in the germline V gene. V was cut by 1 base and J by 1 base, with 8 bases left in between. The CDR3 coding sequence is TGTGCCAGCAGTTTATCGGCGCTTTCCTACGAGCAGTACTTC. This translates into CASSLSALSYEQYF.

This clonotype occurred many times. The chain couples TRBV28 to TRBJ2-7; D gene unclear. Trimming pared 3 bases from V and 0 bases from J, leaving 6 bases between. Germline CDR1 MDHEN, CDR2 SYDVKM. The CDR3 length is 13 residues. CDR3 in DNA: TGTGCCAGCAGTTTCCGGAACTCCTACGAGCAGTACTTC. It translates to CASSFRNSYEQYF.

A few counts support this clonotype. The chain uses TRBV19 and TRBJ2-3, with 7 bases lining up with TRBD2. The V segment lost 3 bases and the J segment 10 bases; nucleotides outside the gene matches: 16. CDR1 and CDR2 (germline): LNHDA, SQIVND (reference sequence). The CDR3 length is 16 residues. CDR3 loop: CASSILNKRREFSQYF. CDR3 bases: TGTGCCAGTAGTATCCTAAACAAACGGCGGGAGTTTTCGCAGTATTTT.

As DNA, the CDR3 is TGTGCCACCAGCACCGACAGGGGCGGCGAAAAACTGTTTTTT. Translating gives CATSTDRGGEKLFF. The chain couples TRBV15 to TRBJ1-4, with TRBD1 matching over 8 bases. This CDR3 is 14 amino acids long. The trim removed 4 bases at V and 8 bases at J, leaving 6 bases unmatched. Germline values: CDR1 LNHNV, CDR2 YYDKDF (reference sequence).

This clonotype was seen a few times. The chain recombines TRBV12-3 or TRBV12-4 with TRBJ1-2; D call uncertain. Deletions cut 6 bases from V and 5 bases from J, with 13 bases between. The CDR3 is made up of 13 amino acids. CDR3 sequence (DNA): TGTGCCAGCAGGCAAACCGGACGGTATGGCTACACCTTC. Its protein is CASRQTGRYGYTF.

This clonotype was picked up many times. The CDR3 DNA follows: TGCAGCGCTGCCCCACTAGCGGGAGGGTCAGATACGCAGTATTTT. Translation: CSAAPLAGGSDTQYF. The chain recombines TRBV29-1 with TRBJ2-3; 13 nucleotides line up with TRBD2. This CDR3 contains 15 residues. The V gene's germline CDR1 is SQVTM and CDR2 ANQGSEA. The ends lost 7 bases at V and 4 bases at J; junction bases unmatched: 8.

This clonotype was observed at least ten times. The CDR3 DNA reads as TGTGCCACCGCAGGGAGCTGGGACACTGAAGCTTTCTTT. Protein sequence: CATAGSWDTEAFF. The chain is built from TRBV24-1 and TRBJ1-1, with D perhaps TRBD1 (5 bases). V dropped 9 bases and J dropped 3 bases, with 13 bases sitting between them. CDR3 length: 13 amino acids. Germline loops: CDR1 KGHDR, CDR2 SFDVKD.

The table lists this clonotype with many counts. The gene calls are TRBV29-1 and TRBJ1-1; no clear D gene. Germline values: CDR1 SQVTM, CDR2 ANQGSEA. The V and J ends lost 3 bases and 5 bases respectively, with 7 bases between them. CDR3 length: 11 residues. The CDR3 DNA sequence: TGCAGCGTTGACGGAGAAACTGAAGCTTTCTTT. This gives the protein CSVDGETEAFF.

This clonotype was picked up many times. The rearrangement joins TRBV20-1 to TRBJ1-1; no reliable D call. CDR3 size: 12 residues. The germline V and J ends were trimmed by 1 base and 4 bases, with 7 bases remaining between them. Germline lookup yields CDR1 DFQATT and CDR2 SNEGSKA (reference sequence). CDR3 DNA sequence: TGCAGTGCTAGAGTACGGAGCACTGAAGCTTTCTTT. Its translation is CSARVRSTEAFF.

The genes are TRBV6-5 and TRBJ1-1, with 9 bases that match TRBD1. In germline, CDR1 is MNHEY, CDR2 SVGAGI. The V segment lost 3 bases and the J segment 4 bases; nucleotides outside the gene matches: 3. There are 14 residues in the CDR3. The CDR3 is CASSYDRGFTEAFF. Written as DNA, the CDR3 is TGTGCCAGCAGTTATGACAGGGGGTTCACTGAAGCTTTCTTT.

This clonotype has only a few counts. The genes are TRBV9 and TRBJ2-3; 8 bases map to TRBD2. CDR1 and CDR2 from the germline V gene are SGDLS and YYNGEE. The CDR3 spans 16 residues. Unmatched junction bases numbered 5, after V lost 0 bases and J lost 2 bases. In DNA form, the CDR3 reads TGTGCCAGCAGCGTAGACCCGGGAGGGCCCACAGATACGCAGTATTTT. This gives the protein CASSVDPGGPTDTQYF.

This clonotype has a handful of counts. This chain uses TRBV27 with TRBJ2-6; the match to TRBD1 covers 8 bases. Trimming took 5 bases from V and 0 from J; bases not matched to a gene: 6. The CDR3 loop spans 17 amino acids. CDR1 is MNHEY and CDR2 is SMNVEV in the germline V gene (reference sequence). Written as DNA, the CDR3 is TGTGCCAGCAGTCCCCAGGGGGCCCACTCTGGGGCCAACGTCCTGACTTTC. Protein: CASSPQGAHSGANVLTF.

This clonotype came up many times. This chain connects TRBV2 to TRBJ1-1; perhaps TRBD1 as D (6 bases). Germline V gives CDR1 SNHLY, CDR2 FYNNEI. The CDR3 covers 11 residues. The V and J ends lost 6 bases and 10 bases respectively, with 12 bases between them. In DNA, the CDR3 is TGTGCCAGCAGAATTACAGGGTCAGCTTTCTTT. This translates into CASRITGSAFF.